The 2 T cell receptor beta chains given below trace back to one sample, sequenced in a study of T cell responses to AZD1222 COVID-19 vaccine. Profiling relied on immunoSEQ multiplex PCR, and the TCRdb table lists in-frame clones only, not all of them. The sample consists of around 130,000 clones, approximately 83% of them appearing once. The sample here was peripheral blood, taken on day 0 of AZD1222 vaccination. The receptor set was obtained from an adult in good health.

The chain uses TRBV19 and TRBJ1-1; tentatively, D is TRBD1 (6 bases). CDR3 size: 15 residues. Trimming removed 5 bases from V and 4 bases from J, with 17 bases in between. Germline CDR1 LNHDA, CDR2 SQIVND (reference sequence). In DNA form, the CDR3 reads TGTGCCAGTAGTTATCTTATGTCGGGGGCCACTGAAGCTTTCTTT. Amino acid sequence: CASSYLMSGATEAFF.

DNA of the CDR3: TGTGCCAGCAGCTTAGGACAGGGATCTAATGAAAAACTGTTTTTT. Translation gives CASSLGQGSNEKLFF. The genes are TRBV7-2 and TRBJ1-4, with TRBD1 matching 7 bases. This CDR3 comprises 15 residues. The J segment lost 3 bases and the V segment lost 1 base, leaving 2 bases of the junction unmatched. Looked up from germline, CDR1 is SGHTA and CDR2 is FQGNSA.